This entry is about one TCR beta chain. Its specific antigen is unknown. No much larger clonotype is one base removed from it; base qualities were not supplied. The record originates from a study of shared clonotypes between healthy human individuals (dated by TCRdb to about 2020). As for the study more broadly: A few men and two women, aged 18 to 49 years, made up the cohort. For each donor, CD4 naive and CD4 memory were each given three plates, CD8 naive was given two plates, and CD8 memory was given one plate. To estimate repertoire size and how much clonotypes are shared between individuals, the study performed deep sequencing of blood TCR repertoires from a few healthy adults. Different laboratories and diverse techniques were used to prepare libraries and sequence TCR repertoires, to increase sequencing depth and limit assay-specific biases. Between about 0.8 and 8.9 billion PBMCs per donor were obtained by leukapheresis.

Results the study describes overall, beyond this receptor: Compared with non-shared clonotypes, clonotypes shared by all four sorted-subset donors had higher generation probabilities. Sharing across several donors was observed for 5% to 6.5% of naive CD4, 3% to 3.5% of naive CD8, 2% to 2.5% of memory CD4, and around 0.44% of memory CD8 clonotypes. Rarefaction of sorted-subset datasets indicated incomplete sequencing despite the large sequencing depth. Pairwise subsampling indicated that sequencing depth was expected to affect the degree of clonotype sharing among donors. The genetic and exposure-history diversity represented was limited by the small number of donors. Sampling was limited to blood, and TCR repertoires in tissue likely differ from TCR repertoires in blood. Estimated clonotype richness was generally larger for naive than for memory subsets.

The CDR3 has 17 amino acids, counting the end cysteine and phenylalanine. CDR3 DNA only is kept here, 51 bases in frame from base 1. CDR1 and CDR2 are read off the germline V gene as SGHAT and FQNNGV. A distance of 16 bases separates the germline ends of V and J, which lose 2 bases and 2 bases respectively. For the CD8 naive samples, CD45RO-negative cells were positively selected for CCR7, yielding a CD45RA+CCR7+ population from which TemRA cells were excluded. The donors were healthy, HIV-negative adults who had no recently reported acute infections or vaccinations. All donors were Caucasian adults living in Nashville, Tennessee, USA. After blood collection by leukapheresis, PBMCs were isolated using Ficoll-Histopaque density gradient centrifugation and then cryopreserved in the vapor phase of liquid nitrogen. Analytical flow cytometry was used to check the purity and quantity of every magnetically sorted T cell population. Genomic DNA was isolated from each sorted fraction and quantified by UV absorbance on a Nanodrop 2000c.

Using the deep immunoSEQ assay, TCR CDR3 regions were amplified from genomic DNA by multiplex PCR. For each cell subset, the extracted genomic DNA was distributed evenly across all wells of several immunoSEQ 96-well plates, and each plate served as one replicate. For sorted subsets, 150 to 200 ng genomic DNA, equal to 25,000 to 35,000 T cell genomes, was loaded into each replicate PCR. Purified libraries were measured with a Qubit 3.0 fluorometer, size-checked on a Bioanalyzer 2100, and measured again with the KAPA Library Quantification kit. Every immunoSEQ 96-well plate was sequenced on a dedicated single-read 150-cycle Illumina NextSeq 550 flow cell. The paper's processing steps were these. The immunoSEQ output contained only junctional sequences without quality scores, so filtering could not match that applied to full-length reads. To assign V/J genes and CDR3, sequences were annotated against IMGT germline references using PyIR, a Python wrapper for IgBLAST v1.9. Reads were removed for weak V/J assignments (E-value above 1e-6), missing CDR3, stop codons, out-of-frame junctions, or ambiguous translated residues. V3J clonotypes were defined as sequences sharing the same inferred V gene, J gene, and CDR3 amino acid sequence. To compute the percentage overlap between repertoires, the number of shared unique clonotypes was divided by the size of the smaller repertoire. Three approaches were used to assess repertoire richness: RTK rarefaction, the Chao1 estimator, and Recon v2.1 estimates of unobserved clonotypes. Generation probabilities for all TCRbeta clonotypes obtained by the gDNA method from several donors were computed using OLGA. Here the immuneACCESS table is served through TCRdb, limited to in-frame sequences with V and J called. Missing clones are a known gap in these copies; in checked studies unresolved V genes cover under half, and the rest lacks a known reason. That table is the source of V, J and clone size, and D and trimming were worked out from the DNA. The sample yields about 2.1 million clones; under 95% were counted once. The ten largest make up 1.7% of the sample.

The sequenced sample was naive CD8+ T cells from PBMCs. This specimen's cell subset or site label, interpreted: CD45RA+CCR7+. This receptor was taken from a man aged 18 to 30 in good health. Some clones in this sample may be carry-over from other donors' samples. The chain joins TRBV11-2 to TRBJ2-1; TRBD2 is a possible D gene, resting on 6 matching bases. CDR3 region: CASSLHDLASTYNEQFF. The DNA sequence reads TGTGCCAGCAGCTTACACGATCTAGCGTCCACCTACAATGAGCAGTTCTTC.